These T cell receptor beta chains were read from a single sample in a study of T cell repertoires in cytomegalovirus infection. TCRdb redid the calling of the reads with MiXCR, one entry per CDR3 protein. The sample gives almost 550,000 distinct CDR3 sequences, more than 15% of which show up once; roughly a quarter is in the top ten. The sample comprised CD8+ T cells from PBMCs. The receptor set was obtained from a human donor in good health (CMV status not recorded). Some clones in this sample may be carry-over from other donors' samples. CDR3s include the opening cysteine and the closing phenylalanine or tryptophan. A D gene is named only where the DNA matches it firmly. Not every row has a clone size; where given, it reads once, few, many or a size class.

-	TRBD1	TRBV27	TRBJ2-7	CASSLSPGQGYEQYF	TGTGCCAGCAGTTTATCACCGGGACAGGGGTACGAGCAGTACTTC
-	TRBD2	TRBV19	TRBJ2-1	CASSIVRGLGNEQFF	TGTGCCAGTAGTATAGTAAGGGGACTAGGCAATGAGCAGTTCTTC
-	TRBD2	TRBV27	TRBJ2-3	CASSSGSDDTQYF	TGTGCCAGCAGTAGCGGGAGCGATGATACGCAGTATTTT
-	TRBD2	TRBV20-1	TRBJ2-1	CSARGTKREAPPNEQFF	TGCAGTGCTAGAGGGACTAAGCGGGAGGCCCCCCCAAATGAGCAGTTCTTC
-	-	TRBV19	TRBJ1-1	CASSSHRYMNTEAFF	TGTGCCAGTAGTTCTCACAGGTACATGAACACTGAAGCTTTCTTT
many	TRBD1	TRBV12-3/TRBV12-4	TRBJ1-2	CASRPQGAGHGYTF	TGTGCCAGCAGACCACAGGGGGCTGGTCATGGCTACACCTTC
many	-	TRBV7-9	TRBJ2-7	CASSFIGSNGYEQYF	TGTGCCAGCAGCTTTATCGGGAGTAACGGATACGAGCAGTACTTC
-	TRBD1	TRBV5-5	TRBJ1-1	CASSFRGRYTEAFF	TGTGCCAGCAGCTTCAGGGGGCGATACACTGAAGCTTTCTTT
-	-	TRBV4-1	TRBJ1-4	CASSPTLGNEKLFF	TGCGCCAGCAGCCCAACGCTAGGAAATGAAAAACTGTTTTTT
many	-	TRBV7-8	TRBJ2-7	CASSMTGIYEQYF	TGTGCCAGCAGCATGACCGGGATCTACGAGCAGTACTTC
-	TRBD2	TRBV27	TRBJ2-3	CASRISGLDGTDTQYF	TGTGCCAGCAGGATAAGTGGACTAGACGGCACAGATACGCAGTATTTT
many	TRBD1	TRBV3-1	TRBJ2-1	CASSHPDRVLGSEQFF	TGTGCCAGCAGCCACCCCGACAGGGTATTAGGGAGTGAGCAGTTCTTC
many	-	TRBV7-2	TRBJ1-1	CASSLVKGPGTEAFF	TGTGCCAGCAGCTTAGTTAAGGGCCCGGGGACTGAAGCTTTCTTT
-	-	TRBV9	TRBJ2-3	CASSVAGAETDTQYF	TGTGCCAGCAGCGTAGCTGGGGCCGAAACAGATACGCAGTATTTC
many	-	TRBV12-3/TRBV12-4	TRBJ2-7	CASTMGTDASYEQYF	TGTGCCAGCACTATGGGGACGGACGCCTCCTACGAGCAGTACTTC
many	-	TRBV7-2	TRBJ2-7	CASSSVTRAYSYEQYF	TGTGCCAGCAGCTCCGTTACTAGGGCCTACTCCTACGAGCAGTACTTC
-	-	TRBV2	TRBJ1-1	CASGVSTEAFF	TGTGCCAGCGGGGTAAGCACTGAAGCTTTCTTT
few	TRBD1	TRBV27	TRBJ1-1	CASRAIGQGYTEAFF	TGTGCCAGCAGGGCTATTGGACAGGGTTACACTGAAGCTTTCTTT
many	-	TRBV11-3	TRBJ2-2	CASSSYRNTGELFF	TGTGCCAGCAGCTCGTACAGGAACACCGGGGAGCTGTTTTTT
many	TRBD1	TRBV12-3/TRBV12-4	TRBJ1-2	CASSPHRGNYGYTF	TGTGCCAGCAGTCCCCACAGGGGAAACTATGGCTACACCTTC
-	TRBD1	TRBV7-9	TRBJ1-5	CASSTGQGARQPQHF	TGTGCCAGCAGCACCGGACAGGGGGCAAGGCAGCCCCAGCATTTT
many	-	TRBV28	TRBJ1-5	CASSLQGLGLSNQPQHF	TGTGCCAGCAGTCTACAGGGTTTGGGGTTGAGCAATCAGCCCCAGCATTTT
-	-	TRBV2	TRBJ1-2	CASSALVGPHRIHYGYTF	TGTGCCAGCAGTGCTCTCGTGGGCCCTCATCGGATACACTATGGCTACACCTTC
many	-	TRBV28	TRBJ2-7	CASSSPRTVLYEQYF	TGTGCCAGCAGTTCTCCGAGGACGGTTCTATACGAGCAGTACTTC
-	-	TRBV28	TRBJ2-7	CASSGRASYEQYF	TGTGCCAGCAGTGGACGGGCCTCCTACGAGCAGTACTTC
few	TRBD2	TRBV10-2	TRBJ2-5	CASSEWRELTETQYF	TGCGCCAGCAGTGAGTGGCGGGAGCTTACAGAGACCCAGTACTTC
many	-	TRBV7-9	TRBJ2-3	CASRPGQSSTDTQYF	TGTGCCAGCAGGCCTGGACAGAGCAGCACAGATACGCAGTATTTT
many	TRBD1	TRBV6-1	TRBJ2-7	CASSPTGDSYEQYF	TGTGCCAGCAGCCCGACAGGGGACAGCTACGAGCAGTACTTC
few	-	TRBV10-2	TRBJ2-3	CASSEVRGPLTDTQYF	TGCGCCAGCAGTGAGGTGCGGGGCCCCCTTACAGATACGCAGTATTTT
many	-	TRBV6-2/TRBV6-3	TRBJ1-4	CASSYSQAGSVLATNEKLFF	TGTGCCAGCAGTTACTCTCAAGCGGGCAGCGTTCTGGCAACTAATGAAAAACTGTTTTTT
-	-	TRBV15	TRBJ1-1	CATSPGGETEAFF	TGTGCCACCAGCCCCGGAGGGGAGACTGAAGCTTTCTTT
-	-	TRBV5-1	TRBJ1-2	CASSFYTSNYGYTF	TGCGCCAGCAGCTTCTACACATCTAACTATGGCTACACCTTC
-	-	TRBV29-1	TRBJ2-5	CSVGGQNQETQYF	TGCAGCGTCGGGGGACAGAACCAAGAGACCCAGTACTTC
many	-	TRBV7-8	TRBJ2-1	CASSRGGNEQFF	TGTGCCAGCAGCAGAGGGGGCAATGAGCAGTTCTTC
many	-	TRBV4-1	TRBJ1-2	CASSQDGLNYGYTF	TGCGCCAGCAGCCAAGACGGTCTAAACTATGGCTACACCTTC
-	TRBD2	TRBV9	TRBJ2-3	CASSEDGTSGFTDTQYF	TGTGCCAGCAGCGAAGATGGAACTAGCGGATTCACAGATACGCAGTATTTT
few	TRBD1	TRBV7-9	TRBJ1-2	CASSLGQAVYGYTF	TGTGCCAGCAGCTTGGGACAGGCAGTCTATGGCTACACCTTC
few	-	TRBV9	TRBJ1-1	CASSVGGGGLRNTEAFF	TGTGCCAGCAGCGTAGGAGGAGGGGGACTTAGGAACACTGAAGCTTTCTTT
-	TRBD1	TRBV4-2	TRBJ1-5	CASSLTPGQGFEDSNQPQHF	TGTGCCAGCAGCCTGACGCCGGGACAGGGGTTTGAAGATAGCAATCAGCCCCAGCATTTT
many	-	TRBV10-2	TRBJ2-3	CASSDLEGGTDTQYF	TGCGCCAGCAGTGACCTAGAGGGGGGAACAGATACGCAGTATTTT
many	-	TRBV7-3	TRBJ1-1	CASRLTVNTEAFF	TGTGCCAGCAGATTGACAGTTAACACTGAAGCTTTCTTT
many	TRBD2	TRBV7-9	TRBJ2-7	CASSSTSIQVPYEQYF	TGTGCCAGCAGCTCGACTAGCATTCAGGTCCCCTACGAGCAGTACTTC
few	-	TRBV6-6	TRBJ1-3	CASLRDSGNTIYF	TGTGCCAGCCTCAGGGACTCTGGAAACACCATATATTTT
few	-	TRBV4-1	TRBJ1-3	CASSQEPFTGNTIYF	TGCGCCAGCAGCCAAGAACCTTTTACTGGAAACACCATATATTTT
many	-	TRBV12-5	TRBJ2-2	CASGLVGTPNTGELFF	TGTGCTAGTGGTTTGGTGGGGACACCAAACACCGGGGAGCTGTTTTTT
many	-	TRBV20-1	TRBJ1-2	CSARDPRRVGNYGYTF	TGCAGTGCTAGAGATCCCCGCAGGGTTGGGAACTATGGCTACACCTTC
few	-	TRBV4-1	TRBJ2-7	CASSHRASTYEQYF	TGCGCCAGCAGCCACAGAGCAAGCACCTACGAGCAGTACTTC
-	-	TRBV27	TRBJ2-7	CASSFGRHPSYEQYF	TGTGCCAGCAGTTTTGGTAGACATCCCTCCTACGAGCAGTACTTC
-	-	TRBV10-2	TRBJ1-5	CASSESGFSNQPQHF	TGCGCCAGCAGTGAGTCGGGCTTCTCCAATCAGCCCCAGCATTTT
many	TRBD1	TRBV11-3	TRBJ2-3	CASSSDRLADTQYF	TGTGCCAGCAGCTCGGACAGGCTGGCAGATACGCAGTATTTT
few	-	TRBV6-8	TRBJ1-2	CASSYSGTDNYGYTF	TGTGCCAGCAGTTACTCGGGGACTGATAACTATGGCTACACCTTC
many	-	TRBV27	TRBJ1-3	CASSLSRGGTIYF	TGTGCCAGCAGTTTGTCCAGGGGAGGCACCATATATTTT
few	-	TRBV12-3/TRBV12-4	TRBJ1-3	CASSPEEATSSGNTIYF	TGTGCCAGCAGTCCGGAGGAGGCTACAAGCTCTGGAAACACCATATATTTT
-	-	TRBV6-2/TRBV6-3	TRBJ1-4	CASSPLEETNEKLFF	TGTGCCAGCAGTCCCCTCGAAGAAACTAATGAAAAACTGTTTTTT
-	TRBD1	TRBV4-1	TRBJ2-2	CASSGQGGTGELFF	TGCGCCAGCAGCGGACAGGGAGGCACCGGGGAGCTGTTTTTT
many	TRBD1	TRBV7-9	TRBJ2-7	CASSPPPQQGSYEQYF	TGTGCCAGCAGCCCTCCTCCCCAACAGGGGTCCTACGAGCAGTACTTC
-	TRBD2	TRBV20-1	TRBJ2-7	CSARAGGLAGTRSYEQYF	TGCAGTGCTAGAGCCGGGGGGCTAGCCGGGACTAGGTCCTACGAGCAGTACTTC
many	TRBD1	TRBV28	TRBJ1-6	CASRGGDSPYNSPLHF	TGTGCCAGCAGAGGAGGGGACAGCCCTTATAATTCACCCCTCCACTTT
many	TRBD2	TRBV7-3	TRBJ2-7	CASSELASPSYEQYF	TGTGCCAGCAGCGAACTAGCGAGTCCCTCCTACGAGCAGTACTTC